These T cell receptor beta chains were read from a single sample in a study of CXCR3-negative and CXCR3-positive naive CD8 T cells. TCRdb reprocessed the 5' RACE reads and stores each CDR3 protein as one record, lacking DNA. With over 55,000 distinct CDR3 sequences in the sample, the ten largest clones hold about 25%. The sample consisted of memory CD8+ T cells from blood. These receptor sequences come from a human donor in good health. Some clones in this sample may be carry-over from other donors' samples. Both conserved end residues are part of each CDR3. The size field is filled for only some rows; it gives once, few, many or a size class.

>TRBV20-1|-|16|TRBJ2-7
CSARALGSGTWGEQYF
>TRBV20-1|-|13|TRBJ1-1
CSARGQRVTEAFF
>TRBV19|-|14|TRBJ2-1
CASETSGRYNEQFF
>TRBV29-1|-|12|TRBJ1-1
CSVVGENTEAFF
>TRBV29-1|-|11|TRBJ2-1
CSATGLHEQFF
>TRBV4-1|-|16|TRBJ2-5
CASSQGDSGSQETQYF
>TRBV28|-|13|TRBJ2-7
CASNLGVGYEQYF
>TRBV27|-|15|TRBJ1-1
CASSSLQGMNTEAFF
>TRBV29-1|-|16|TRBJ2-1
CSVGISARVYFSEQFF
>TRBV6-2/TRBV6-3|-|14|TRBJ1-1
CASSPRGARTEAFF
>TRBV5-1|-|16|TRBJ2-3
CASSLYSSGGTDTQYF
>TRBV29-1|-|12|TRBJ2-1
CSVAGGGNEQFF
>TRBV7-8|-|15|TRBJ2-7
CASSQTGTNPYEQYF
>TRBV29-1|-|15|TRBJ2-1
CSADGQATIYNEQFF
>TRBV6-6|-|16|TRBJ2-1
CASSTGGVESYNEQFF
>TRBV19|-|15|TRBJ2-1
CASSRGGSSYNEQFF
>TRBV6-5|-|13|TRBJ1-1
CASSNRGGTEAFF
>TRBV20-1|-|12|TRBJ2-5
CSAPRGLGTQYF
>TRBV14|-|14|TRBJ1-1
CASSQNFGTTEAFF
>TRBV25-1|-|11|TRBJ2-7
CASSAYYEQYF
>TRBV7-2|-|15|TRBJ2-5
CASSVPRGYQETQYF
>TRBV20-1|-|15|TRBJ2-2
CSAPLASANTGELFF
>TRBV29-1|-|15|TRBJ2-5
CSVDLGGTYQETQYF
>TRBV20-1|-|13|TRBJ1-1
CSARPAGVTEAFF
>TRBV5-1|-|17|TRBJ2-5
CASSSTGSRVREETQYF
>TRBV4-1|-|12|TRBJ1-4
CASSQEREKLFF
>TRBV29-1|-|14|TRBJ2-1
CSVEEESSYNEQFF
>TRBV4-2|-|16|TRBJ2-3
CASSQVYGGDADTQYF
>TRBV20-1|-|14|TRBJ2-7
CSARKGREPYEQYF
>TRBV21-1|-|14|TRBJ1-1
CASSNKGLNTEAFF
>TRBV7-9|-|16|TRBJ2-5
CASSGTSGGLQETQYF
>TRBV29-1|-|14|TRBJ1-2
CSVEDPGSNYGYTF
>TRBV5-6|-|15|TRBJ2-7
CASSWRQGLRYEQYF
>TRBV29-1|-|14|TRBJ2-1
CSVEAGGDSGEQFF
>TRBV29-1|-|11|TRBJ1-2
CSVEDDYGYTF
>TRBV7-9|medium-sized|13|TRBJ2-7
CASSLAGDYEQYF
>TRBV20-1|-|14|TRBJ2-7
CSARGRLAGPEQYF
>TRBV19|-|15|TRBJ2-3
CASSMGLGDTDTQYF